The 26 T cell receptor beta chains listed next were all sequenced from one sample in a study of blood T cell repertoires in COVID-19. Profiled with immunoSEQ multiplex PCR; TCRdb holds only in-frame clones, not every one. The table has tens of thousands of clones, about 87% seen once. The sequenced sample was peripheral blood. These receptors all stem from a man in his forties with COVID-19, enrolled during active disease.

This sequence joins TRBV7-9 and TRBJ1-1, with a tentative D call TRBD1 (6 bases). The length of the CDR3 is 14 residues. CDR1 SEHNR and CDR2 FQNEAQ come from the germline V gene (reference sequence). V lost 5 bases, J lost 5 bases, and 15 bases lay in between. The CDR3 reads CASSQLPRGTEAFF. In DNA, the CDR3 is TGTGCCAGCAGCCAACTTCCCAGGGGAACTGAAGCTTTCTTT.

The chain couples TRBV3-1 (or the pseudogene TRBV3-2) to TRBJ1-5; maybe TRBD1 (6 bases). Germline V gene sequence: CDR1 LGHDT, CDR2 YNNKEL (reference sequence). This CDR3 is built from 19 residues. Trimming shortened V by 0 bases and J by 0 bases, and 18 bases separated the two germline ends. CDR3 residues: CASSQDQIPGHFSNQPQHF. CDR3 sequence (DNA): TGTGCCAGCAGCCAAGATCAGATTCCGGGACATTTTAGCAATCAGCCCCAGCATTTT.

The V and J genes are TRBV30 and TRBJ1-4; the D is unclear. Trimming pared 0 bases from V and 5 bases from J, leaving 10 bases between. The V gene's germline CDR1 is GTSNPN and CDR2 SVGIG (reference sequence). The CDR3 loop spans 14 amino acids. The CDR3 nucleotides read TGTGCCTGGAGTGTGTCCAGTCTGAATGAAAAACTGTTTTTT. This encodes CAWSVSSLNEKLFF.

This clone was detected a few times. V usage is TRBV10-2 and J usage is TRBJ2-5; D unclear. The V end lost 3 bases, the J end lost 7 bases, and 9 bases lay between the germline ends. Germline CDR1 is WSHSY and CDR2 is SAAADI. The CDR3 covers 12 residues. CDR3 in amino acids: CASSDPQRTQYF. The CDR3 nucleotides are TGCGCCAGCAGTGATCCACAGAGGACCCAGTACTTC.

The rearrangement links TRBV28 to TRBJ2-1, with 14 bases identical to TRBD2. CDR1 MDHEN and CDR2 SYDVKM come from the germline V gene. This CDR3 has 15 amino acids. Trimming cost V 5 bases and J 10 bases; bases outside gene matches: 7. CDR3 DNA sequence: TGTGCCAGCAGTCTGACTAGCGGGGGGGGATTGGAGCAGTTCTTC. Translating it yields CASSLTSGGGLEQFF.

CDR3 residues: CASSLGTGATGTDTQYF. The CDR3 region has the DNA TGTGCCAGCAGCTTGGGGACAGGGGCAACTGGCACAGATACGCAGTATTTT. This chain connects TRBV5-8 to TRBJ2-3, with 9 bases matching TRBD1. CDR3 length: 17 amino acids. J lost 1 base, V lost 0 bases, and 6 bases had no gene match. CDR1 SGHTS and CDR2 YDEGEE come from the germline V gene.

This chain uses TRBV6-4 with TRBJ2-7; weak D call: TRBD1 (6 bases). The CDR3 extends over 18 amino acids. Trimming stripped 2 bases from V and 1 base from J, with 21 bases between. Germline V lookup: CDR1 MRHNA, CDR2 SNTAGT. The CDR3 sequence is CASSDPEPTGNPSYEQYF. CDR3 bases: TGTGCCAGCAGTGACCCCGAGCCTACAGGGAACCCATCCTACGAGCAGTACTTC.

The rearrangement uses TRBV2 and TRBJ2-1, with 11 bases matching TRBD2. CDR1 and CDR2 (germline): SNHLY, FYNNEI. V was pared by 6 bases and J by 6 bases, with 7 bases of the junction left unmatched. CDR3 size: 15 residues. The CDR3 here is CASRAGLADLNEQFF. The CDR3 coding sequence is TGTGCCAGCAGAGCGGGACTAGCGGACCTCAATGAGCAGTTCTTC.

The genes are TRBV29-1 and TRBJ1-3; D gene uncertain. The germline V and J ends were trimmed by 5 bases and 1 base, with 9 bases remaining between them. Per germline, CDR1 SQVTM and CDR2 ANQGSEA. There are 13 residues in the CDR3. The CDR3 here is CSVLILSGNTIYF. CDR3 nucleotides: TGCAGCGTTCTAATACTATCTGGAAACACCATATATTTT. Full variable domain (remainder filled in from reference TRBV29-1 and TRBJ1-3): SAVISQKPSRDICQRGTSLTIQCQVDSQVTMMFWYRQQPGQSLTLIATANQGSEATYESGFVIDKFPISRPNLTFSTLTVSNMSPEDSSIYLCSVLILSGNTIYFGEGSWLTVV.

The chain combines TRBV11-3 with TRBJ2-3, with TRBD2 as a possible D gene (6 bases). V was trimmed by 5 bases and J by 4 bases, leaving 16 bases between them. Germline V gene lookup returns CDR1 SGHNT and CDR2 YENEEA. The CDR3 consists of 15 residues. The CDR3 nucleotides read TGTGCCAGCAGCCACCAAGCTGCGGGGCCAGATACGCAGTATTTT. Amino acids: CASSHQAAGPDTQYF.

J is TRBJ2-3 and V is TRBV12-3 or TRBV12-4; 10 bases are shared with TRBD2. The CDR3 has 13 residues. V trimming: 10 bases; J trimming: 6 bases; junction bases outside the gene matches: 7. The CDR3 DNA sequence: TGTGCCACCACCAGCGGGGGGGTGGATACGCAGTATTTT. Encoded protein: CATTSGGVDTQYF.

The J gene is TRBJ1-4, the V gene TRBV28, with 8 bases identical to TRBD1. V was pared by 6 bases and J by 1 base, with 7 bases of the junction left unmatched. Looked up from germline, CDR1 is MDHEN and CDR2 is SYDVKM. The CDR3 spans 16 residues. The CDR3 sequence is CASSPGQGRTNEKLFF. The CDR3 bases are TGTGCCAGCAGCCCTGGACAGGGTAGAACTAATGAAAAACTGTTTTTT.

The rearrangement joins TRBV2 to TRBJ1-4; TRBD1 matches 7 bases. The germline V gene encodes CDR1 SNHLY and CDR2 FYNNEI. The CDR3 extends over 15 amino acids. V lost 8 bases to trimming and J lost 1 base; unmatched junction nucleotides: 7. The CDR3 loop reads CASGADRVTNEKLFF. The CDR3 DNA reads as TGTGCCAGCGGGGCAGACAGGGTAACTAATGAAAAACTGTTTTTT.

This rearrangement joins TRBV5-1 to TRBJ2-7; TRBD2 matches at 7 bases. Germline V gene lookup returns CDR1 SGHRS and CDR2 YFSETQ. The CDR3 has 14 residues. With V trimmed by 4 bases and J by 4 bases, 8 bases remained unmatched. CDR3: CASSPSGSGYEQYF. CDR3 bases: TGCGCCAGCAGCCCCTCGGGTAGCGGGTACGAGCAGTACTTC.

This clone was seen only once. The DNA for the CDR3 is TGTGCCAGCAGTTACTCATCGGCGGCCGGCGGGTACGAGCAGTACTTC. Amino acid sequence: CASSYSSAAGGYEQYF. The chain links TRBV6-6 to TRBJ2-7; a weak D match, TRBD2 (5 bases). Trimming left V 0 bases short and J 4 bases short, with 16 bases between. This CDR3 is built from 16 residues. Germline lookup yields CDR1 MNHNY and CDR2 SVGAGI (reference sequence).

This clone was observed a handful of times. The chain carries TRBV5-6 and TRBJ1-5; 10 nucleotides line up with TRBD1. J lost 7 bases, V lost 5 bases, and 6 bases had no gene match. The CDR3 runs 14 residues. Germline-derived CDR1 and CDR2 are SGHDT and YYEEEE. CDR3 amino acids: CASRRQGASQPQHF. The CDR3 DNA sequence: TGTGCCAGCAGGCGACAGGGGGCGAGCCAGCCCCAGCATTTT.

CDR3 amino acids: CASSPVYGNQPQHF. CDR3 nucleotides: TGTGCCAGCAGTCCCGTGTACGGGAATCAGCCCCAGCATTTT. The rearrangement uses TRBV27 and TRBJ1-5, with D uncertain. Germline loops: CDR1 MNHEY, CDR2 SMNVEV (reference sequence). The CDR3 is made up of 14 amino acids. V was pared by 5 bases and J by 4 bases, with 12 bases between.

This clone was detected once. The CDR3 DNA reads TGTGCCAGCAGCTTACAGGGGGGCATGAACACTGAAGCTTTCTTT. Protein sequence: CASSLQGGMNTEAFF. V gene TRBV7-3 combines with J gene TRBJ1-1; 7 nucleotides agree with TRBD1. Germline-derived CDR1 and CDR2 are SGHTA and FQGTGA. The CDR3 has 15 amino acids. V lost 2 bases, J lost 0 bases, and 3 bases stayed unmatched.

Here the CDR3 reads CASSLGSWGPNIQYF. The CDR3 region has the DNA TGTGCCAGCAGCTTAGGTTCTTGGGGCCCAAACATTCAGTACTTC. This chain connects TRBV11-3 to TRBJ2-4; maybe TRBD1 (5 bases). This CDR3 region has 15 residues. Per germline, CDR1 SGHNT and CDR2 YENEEA. Trimming removed 1 base from V and 6 bases from J, with 13 bases in between.

The J gene is TRBJ2-2, the V gene TRBV9, with 7 positions matching TRBD1. The junction had 6 bases not matched to a gene; V was cut back by 3 bases and J by 7 bases. Germline CDR1 and CDR2: SGDLS and YYNGEE. CDR3 length equals 14 residues. The CDR3, as DNA: TGTGCCAGCAGCGCCACAGGGGTGGGCGGGGAGCTGTTTTTT. Translation gives CASSATGVGGELFF.

This chain connects TRBV24-1 to TRBJ2-1; TRBD2 matches 10 bases. Per the germline V gene, CDR1 is KGHDR and CDR2 is SFDVKD. CDR3 size: 17 residues. Trimming cost V 10 bases and J 2 bases; bases outside gene matches: 13. Here the CDR3 DNA reads TGTGCCACTGAGAGGGGGCCACTAGCGGGGCCCTACAATGAGCAGTTCTTC. The encoded protein is CATERGPLAGPYNEQFF.

The J gene is TRBJ2-3, the V gene TRBV9, with TRBD2 identical over 11 bases. Trimming at V came to 0 bases and at J to 5 bases, leaving 8 bases not matched to a gene. Germline CDR1 and CDR2: SGDLS and YYNGEE. The CDR3 loop spans 17 amino acids. As DNA, the CDR3 is TGTGCCAGCAGCGTAGGTAGGCTAGCGGGAGGTGGAGATACGCAGTATTTT. It is translated as CASSVGRLAGGGDTQYF. Complete variable domain (other parts from reference TRBV9 and TRBJ2-3): DSGVTQTPKHLITATGQRVTLRCSPRSGDLSVYWYQQSLDQGLQFLIQYYNGEERAKGNILERFSAQQFPDLHSELNLSSLELGDSALYFCASSVGRLAGGGDTQYFGPGTRLTVL.

This sequence joins TRBV7-8 and TRBJ1-2, with D unclear. The V and J ends lost 0 bases and 2 bases respectively, with 7 bases between them. The germline gives CDR1 SGHVS, CDR2 FQNEAQ. The length of the CDR3 is 14 residues. CDR3 residues: CASSLAQANYGYTF. The CDR3 DNA reads TGTGCCAGCAGCTTAGCCCAGGCCAACTATGGCTACACCTTC.

The chain links TRBV9 to TRBJ2-7, with TRBD1 matching 9 bases. This CDR3 has 13 residues. Trimming removed 2 bases from V and 5 bases from J; junction bases left unmatched: 2. Germline values: CDR1 SGDLS, CDR2 YYNGEE. Here the CDR3 DNA reads TGTGCCAGCAGCGTCGGGGACAGGGACGAGCAGTACTTC. This gives the protein CASSVGDRDEQYF. Full variable domain (missing parts from reference TRBV9 and TRBJ2-7): DSGVTQTPKHLITATGQRVTLRCSPRSGDLSVYWYQQSLDQGLQFLIQYYNGEERAKGNILERFSAQQFPDLHSELNLSSLELGDSALYFCASSVGDRDEQYFGPGTRLTVT.

This clone was observed a few times. The chain couples TRBV12-3 or TRBV12-4 to TRBJ1-5; D perhaps matches TRBD1 (5 bases). This CDR3 is built from 13 residues. V dropped 6 bases and J dropped 3 bases, with 9 bases sitting between them. In nucleotides, the CDR3 is TGTGCCAGCAGCCGACAGTACAATCAGCCCCAGCATTTT. Amino acids: CASSRQYNQPQHF.

The chain carries TRBV29-1 and TRBJ2-7; 9 bases are shared with TRBD1. Germline CDR1 SQVTM, CDR2 ANQGSEA. The CDR3 covers 13 residues. The CDR3: CGGGQGFTYEQYF. The CDR3 nucleotides read TGCGGTGGGGGACAGGGTTTCACCTACGAGCAGTACTTC.